These T cell receptor beta chains were read from a single sample in a study of T cells in Graves' hyperthyroidism and ophthalmopathy. MiXCR, applied by TCRdb to the multiplex PCR reads, yields one record per CDR3 protein. The repertoire consists of a few hundred thousand distinct CDR3 sequences, with about a sixth occurring once and the leading ten covering under 8%. Sequencing was carried out using blood. The receptors originated from a woman in her thirties with Graves' hyperthyroidism. Both conserved end residues are part of each CDR3. Each record gives: clone size, D gene, J gene, V gene, CDR3 protein, CDR3 DNA. A D gene is named only where the DNA matches it firmly. Not every row has a clone size; where given, it reads once, few, many or a size class.

many	TRBD1	TRBJ2-7	TRBV6-1	CASSGRQGISSYEQYF	TGTGCCAGCAGTGGGAGACAGGGGATAAGTTCCTACGAGCAGTACTTC
many	.	TRBJ2-2	TRBV2	CASKETTGDTGELFF	TGTGCCAGCAAGGAAACAACGGGGGACACCGGGGAGCTGTTTTTT
.	TRBD2	TRBJ2-7	TRBV5-5	CASSWAGSGRNEQYF	TGTGCCAGCAGCTGGGCAGGCAGCGGGAGGAACGAGCAGTACTTC
many	.	TRBJ1-1	TRBV27	CASSPNAGNSMNTEAFF	TGTGCCAGCAGCCCTAACGCAGGGAACTCGATGAACACTGAAGCTTTCTTT
many	.	TRBJ2-1	TRBV28	CASSLLDNEQFF	TGTGCCAGCAGTTTACTCGACAATGAGCAGTTCTTC
.	.	TRBJ1-1	TRBV18	CASSPPFGGTEAFF	TGTGCCAGCTCACCACCGTTCGGGGGGACTGAAGCTTTCTTT
.	TRBD1	TRBJ2-7	TRBV30	CAWNTPGQSAYEQYF	TGTGCCTGGAACACCCCGGGACAGTCAGCCTACGAGCAGTACTTC
many	TRBD2	TRBJ2-5	TRBV25-1	CASSATGTSGRAQYF	TGTGCCAGCAGTGCCACCGGGACTAGCGGGAGGGCCCAGTACTTC
.	TRBD2	TRBJ2-7	TRBV5-1	CASSQDKGPGTRSSYEQYF	TGCGCCAGCAGCCAAGATAAGGGACCCGGGACTAGGAGCTCCTACGAGCAGTACTTC
many	.	TRBJ2-5	TRBV5-1	CASSLDARSETQYF	TGCGCCAGCAGCTTGGATGCTCGCTCAGAGACCCAGTACTTC
many	TRBD2	TRBJ2-5	TRBV28	CASSFRAGGQETQYF	TGTGCCAGCAGTTTTAGGGCGGGAGGACAAGAGACCCAGTACTTC
.	TRBD2	TRBJ2-1	TRBV6-1	CASRGLAGVRQFF	TGTGCCAGCAGAGGACTAGCGGGAGTTCGGCAGTTCTTC
few	TRBD1	TRBJ1-6	TRBV7-3	CASSIPGQGFLSDNSPLHF	TGTGCCAGCAGCATCCCGGGACAGGGGTTCCTCTCGGATAATTCACCCCTCCACTTT
.	TRBD2	TRBJ2-1	TRBV6-2/TRBV6-3	CASSYLRESDNEQFF	TGTGCCAGCAGTTATTTGCGGGAGTCCGACAATGAGCAGTTCTTC
.	.	TRBJ2-2	TRBV20-1	CSARLITTGELFF	TGCAGTGCTAGACTGATAACTACCGGGGAGCTGTTTTTT
many	.	TRBJ1-5	TRBV18	CASSSTASLNQPQHF	TGTGCCAGCTCATCGACAGCTTCTCTCAATCAGCCCCAGCATTTT
many	TRBD2	TRBJ2-3	TRBV5-8	CASSLGGLAGVSDTQYF	TGTGCCAGCAGCTTGGGAGGGCTAGCGGGAGTGTCAGATACGCAGTATTTT
many	TRBD2	TRBJ2-7	TRBV7-2	CASSFSGSSYEQYF	TGTGCCAGCAGCTTTAGCGGGAGTAGTTACGAGCAGTACTTC
.	.	TRBJ2-1	TRBV24-1	CATSDLPGGQGGNEQFF	TGTGCCACCAGTGATTTGCCGGGGGGGCAGGGGGGGAATGAGCAGTTCTTC
many	TRBD2	TRBJ2-7	TRBV11-2	CASSLGVAGAYEQYF	TGTGCCAGCAGCTTAGGTGTAGCGGGGGCCTACGAGCAGTACTTC
.	TRBD2	TRBJ2-1	TRBV7-2	CASSVLAGASYNEQFF	TGTGCCAGCAGCGTGCTAGCGGGAGCTTCATACAATGAGCAGTTCTTC
many	.	TRBJ2-4	TRBV6-1	CASSRTRRYF	TGTGCCAGCAGTCGGACTCGGCGGTACTTC
many	.	TRBJ2-2	TRBV24-1	CATSGWNTGELFF	TGTGCCACCAGTGGTTGGAACACCGGGGAGCTGTTTTTT
many	TRBD1	TRBJ2-1	TRBV9	CASSVGGTDNEQFF	TGTGCCAGCAGCGTAGGAGGGACAGATAATGAGCAGTTCTTC
.	.	TRBJ2-1	TRBV20-1	CSARARPTVGDEQFF	TGCAGTGCTAGAGCTAGGCCTACCGTGGGGGATGAGCAGTTCTTC
many	TRBD1	TRBJ2-7	TRBV5-1	CASSQGVSGTYEQYF	TGCGCCAGCAGCCAGGGGGTCTCGGGGACCTACGAGCAGTACTTC
.	.	TRBJ1-3	TRBV27	CASSLRNPSSGNTIYF	TGTGCCAGCAGTCTCCGTAACCCCAGCTCTGGAAACACCATATATTTT
.	.	TRBJ2-7	TRBV7-9	CASAIGTTYEQYF	TGTGCCAGCGCCATTGGGACAACCTACGAGCAGTACTTC
few	.	TRBJ2-1	TRBV14	CASRQSMNSEVYNEQFF	TGTGCCAGCAGACAATCGATGAATAGCGAGGTCTACAATGAGCAGTTCTTC
.	.	TRBJ1-2	TRBV29-1	CSVLSSWGAYGYTF	TGCAGCGTCCTCTCCTCTTGGGGGGCCTATGGCTACACCTTC
few	.	TRBJ2-1	TRBV20-1	CSARKVNEQFF	TGCAGTGCTAGAAAAGTAAATGAGCAGTTCTTC
.	.	TRBJ2-6	TRBV15	CATSRARGATGANVLTF	TGTGCCACCAGCAGAGCACGTGGCGCAACTGGGGCCAACGTCCTGACTTTC
few	TRBD2	TRBJ2-3	TRBV25-1	CASSERLAGSTQYF	TGTGCCAGCAGTGAAAGACTAGCGGGAAGCACGCAGTATTTT
many	TRBD2	TRBJ2-7	TRBV7-2	CASSTQRGAYEQYF	TGTGCCAGCAGCACCCAGCGGGGGGCCTACGAGCAGTACTTC
many	.	TRBJ2-5	TRBV11-2	CASSVDFGAGETQYF	TGTGCCAGCAGCGTTGATTTCGGGGCAGGAGAGACCCAGTACTTC
.	.	TRBJ1-2	TRBV6-6	CVSSYSMGGGGYTF	TGTGTCAGCAGTTACTCGATGGGGGGCGGTGGCTACACCTTC
many	.	TRBJ1-1	TRBV7-9	CASSLGVRAFF	TGTGCCAGCAGCTTGGGGGTACGGGCTTTCTTT